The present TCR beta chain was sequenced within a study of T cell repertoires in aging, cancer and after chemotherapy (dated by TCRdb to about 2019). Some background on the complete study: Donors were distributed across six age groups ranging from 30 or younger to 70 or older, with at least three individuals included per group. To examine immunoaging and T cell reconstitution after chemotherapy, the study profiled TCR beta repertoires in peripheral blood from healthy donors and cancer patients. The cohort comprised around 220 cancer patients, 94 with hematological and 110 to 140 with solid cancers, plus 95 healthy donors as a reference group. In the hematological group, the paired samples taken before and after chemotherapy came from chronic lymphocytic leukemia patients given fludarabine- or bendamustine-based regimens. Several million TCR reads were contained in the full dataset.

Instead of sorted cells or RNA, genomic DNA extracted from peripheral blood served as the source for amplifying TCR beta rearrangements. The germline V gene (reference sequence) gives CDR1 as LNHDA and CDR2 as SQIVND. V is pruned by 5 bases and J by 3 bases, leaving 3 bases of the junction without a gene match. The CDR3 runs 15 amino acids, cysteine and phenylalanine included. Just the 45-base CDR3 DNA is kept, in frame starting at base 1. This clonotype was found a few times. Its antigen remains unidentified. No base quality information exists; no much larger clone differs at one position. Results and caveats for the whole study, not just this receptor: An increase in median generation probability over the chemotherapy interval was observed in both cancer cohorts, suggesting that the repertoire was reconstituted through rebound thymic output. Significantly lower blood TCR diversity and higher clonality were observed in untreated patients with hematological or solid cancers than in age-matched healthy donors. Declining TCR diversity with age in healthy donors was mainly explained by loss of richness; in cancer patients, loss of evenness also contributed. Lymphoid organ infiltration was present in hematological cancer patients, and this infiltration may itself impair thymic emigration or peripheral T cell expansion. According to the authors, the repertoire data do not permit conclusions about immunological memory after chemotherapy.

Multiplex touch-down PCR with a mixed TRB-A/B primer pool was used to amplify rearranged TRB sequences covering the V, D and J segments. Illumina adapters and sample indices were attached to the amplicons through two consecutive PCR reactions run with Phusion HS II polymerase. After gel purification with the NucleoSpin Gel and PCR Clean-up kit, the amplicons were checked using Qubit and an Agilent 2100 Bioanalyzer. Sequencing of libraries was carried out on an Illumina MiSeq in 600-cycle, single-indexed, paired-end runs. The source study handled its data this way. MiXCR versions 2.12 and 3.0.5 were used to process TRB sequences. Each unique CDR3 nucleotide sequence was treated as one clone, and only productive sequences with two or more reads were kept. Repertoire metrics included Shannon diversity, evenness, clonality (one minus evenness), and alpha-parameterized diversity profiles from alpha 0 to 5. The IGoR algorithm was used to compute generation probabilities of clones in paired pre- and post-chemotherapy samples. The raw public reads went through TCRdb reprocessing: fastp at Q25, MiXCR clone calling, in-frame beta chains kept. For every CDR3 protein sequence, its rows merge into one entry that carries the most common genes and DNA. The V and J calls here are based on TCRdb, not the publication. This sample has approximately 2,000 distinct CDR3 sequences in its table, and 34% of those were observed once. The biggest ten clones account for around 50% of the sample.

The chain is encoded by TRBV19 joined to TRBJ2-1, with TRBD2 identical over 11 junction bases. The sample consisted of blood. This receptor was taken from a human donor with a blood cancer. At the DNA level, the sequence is TGTGCCAGTAGTGTAGCGGGGGGGCGCTACAATGAGCAGTTCTTC. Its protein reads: CASSVAGGRYNEQFF.